The 12 T cell receptor beta chains presented below share a single source sample, sequenced in a study of siplizumab effects on memory and regulatory T cells. TCRdb's copy holds only in-frame clones and misses some; the assay was immunoSEQ multiplex PCR. Of more than 85,000 clones listed, 90% to 95% were seen once; the top ten hold about 0.7%. Sequenced input: Tregs sorted from blood. The receptors originated from a human donor in good health.

This chain links TRBV5-1 with TRBJ2-3; 13 bases agree with TRBD2. V gave up 4 bases and J gave up 5 bases; unmatched junction bases: 10. CDR1 and CDR2 (germline): SGHRS, YFSETQ. This CDR3 has 17 residues. The CDR3 region has the DNA TGCGCCAGCAGCCAAGGACTAGCGGGAGCCTTCCAAGATACGCAGTATTTT. Its translation: CASSQGLAGAFQDTQYF.

This sequence joins TRBV30 and TRBJ1-2; 12 bases fit TRBD1. V was pared by 7 bases and J by 6 bases, with 6 bases of the junction left unmatched. This CDR3 region has 13 residues. Germline V gene sequence: CDR1 GTSNPN, CDR2 SVGIG (reference sequence). The CDR3 coding sequence is TGTGCCTCCCCGGGACAGGGGGCGCATGGCTACACCTTC. Its translation: CASPGQGAHGYTF.

Comments on this clone: Without the conserved terminal phenylalanine or tryptophan, this CDR3 likely stems from a read error. The limits of the CDR3 on the DNA are not certain, so only TCRdb's listed CDR3 is given. The gene calls are TRBV6-1 and TRBJ2-3; TRBD2, as called in the table, went unchecked against the DNA. The germline gives CDR1 MNHNS, CDR2 SASEGT. The CDR3 spans 11 amino acids, including both terminal residues. This CDR3 reads CASSHTSTLTL.

This clone was counted once. The chain joins TRBV10-3 to TRBJ2-1; tentative D call: TRBD1 (5 bases). The CDR3 sequence is 14 residues long. With 0 bases removed from V and 8 bases from J, the gap between germline ends came to 11 bases. The germline V gene encodes CDR1 ENHRY and CDR2 SYGVKD. CDR3 amino acids: CAISESYTRDEQFF. For the CDR3, the DNA is TGTGCCATCAGTGAGTCGTACACCAGGGATGAGCAGTTCTTC.

V gene TRBV28 combines with J gene TRBJ1-5; D may be TRBD1 (6 bases). The CDR3 has 14 amino acids. V was shortened by 3 bases and J by 6 bases, with 12 bases between the two germline ends. Germline lookup yields CDR1 MDHEN and CDR2 SYDVKM. CDR3 sequence (DNA): TGTGCCAGCAGTTTGAGGCAGGGGCTTCAGCCCCAGCATTTT. Translating it yields CASSLRQGLQPQHF.

The rearrangement links TRBV4-2 to TRBJ2-7; D possibly matches TRBD1 or TRBD2 (5 bases each). The CDR3 totals 13 residues. CDR1 is LGHNA, CDR2 YNFKEQ, per germline. Trimming removed 3 bases from V and 3 bases from J, with 9 bases in between. CDR3 residues: CASSQGDGYEQYF. The CDR3 DNA follows: TGTGCCAGCAGCCAGGGGGACGGCTACGAGCAGTACTTC.

The chain joins TRBV18 to TRBJ2-1; D possibly corresponds to TRBD2 (6 bases). Trimming took off 1 base at V and 2 bases at J, with 24 bases between the two ends. Germline assignment: CDR1 KGHSH and CDR2 LQKENI. The CDR3 extends over 20 amino acids. Here the CDR3 reads CASSPRAGLLNLGTYNEQFF. The CDR3 DNA follows: TGTGCCAGCTCACCACGGGCGGGACTTCTCAACTTGGGGACCTACAATGAGCAGTTCTTC.

The chain links TRBV28 to TRBJ1-1; D is unresolved. Trimming took off 6 bases at V and 7 bases at J, with 27 bases between the two ends. Germline CDR1 and CDR2: MDHEN and SYDVKM. There are 17 residues in the CDR3. The CDR3 here is CASRNLQGGRNSGEAFF. In nucleotides, the CDR3 is TGTGCCAGCAGGAACCTACAAGGAGGTAGGAATAGCGGTGAAGCTTTCTTT.

The J gene is TRBJ1-5, the V gene TRBV6-5; D call uncertain. Germline CDR1 MNHEY, CDR2 SVGAGI. V lost 4 bases and J 4 bases, leaving 11 bases between the germline ends. The CDR3 covers 14 residues. CDR3 nucleotide sequence: TGTGCCAGCAGTTCCCTAGGCAGGAATCAGCCCCAGCATTTT. It translates to CASSSLGRNQPQHF.

This rearrangement joins TRBV19 to TRBJ2-3; the D is unclear. V was pared by 9 bases and J by 2 bases, with 12 bases between. CDR1 is LNHDA, CDR2 SQIVND, per germline (reference sequence). The CDR3 consists of 13 residues. The CDR3 nucleotides read TGTGCCAGCCTAGGCGGATACACAGATACGCAGTATTTT. It yields the protein CASLGGYTDTQYF.

This clone showed up just once. V gene TRBV5-1 combines with J gene TRBJ2-2; D uncertain. V was cut by 0 bases and J by 6 bases, with 12 bases left in between. The CDR3 length is 15 residues. Germline V gene data show CDR1 as SGHRS and CDR2 as YFSETQ. The DNA of the CDR3 is TGCGCCAGCAGCTTGGAGGCGTATTCCTCCGGGGAGCTGTTTTTT. Its protein is CASSLEAYSSGELFF.

V gene TRBV6-5 combines with J gene TRBJ2-5; 10 nucleotides align to TRBD1. CDR3 length: 15 residues. Trimming removed 3 bases from V and 4 bases from J; junction bases left unmatched: 5. From germline, CDR1 is MNHEY and CDR2 SVGAGI. The CDR3 sequence is CASSYWTGGRETQYF. CDR3 sequence (DNA): TGTGCCAGCAGTTATTGGACAGGGGGAAGAGAGACCCAGTACTTC.